The 5 T cell receptor beta chains presented below share a single source sample, sequenced in a study of blood T cell repertoires in COVID-19. The table came from immunoSEQ multiplex PCR; TCRdb's copy has only in-frame clones and leaves some out. The sample includes 200,000 or so clones, about 86% of them seen just once. Specimen: peripheral blood. Receptors were obtained from a woman between 65 and 79 years old with acute or convalescent COVID-19.

V is TRBV2 and J is TRBJ1-1, with 8 bases that match TRBD1. The CDR3 covers 14 residues. The V and J ends lost 7 bases and 1 base, in that order; junction bases with no gene match: 5. Germline V gives CDR1 SNHLY, CDR2 FYNNEI. The CDR3 region has the DNA TGTGCCAGCACACGACAGGGGACGAACACTGAAGCTTTCTTT. Translated, it gives CASTRQGTNTEAFF.

The chain uses TRBV15 and TRBJ1-3; D may be TRBD1 (6 bases). Germline V gene sequence: CDR1 LNHNV, CDR2 YYDKDF (reference sequence). V lost 5 bases and J 2 bases, leaving 13 bases between the germline ends. The CDR3 extends over 15 amino acids. DNA for the CDR3: TGTGCCACCAGCCGGAACAGGGTTACTGGAAACACCATATATTTT. It codes for CATSRNRVTGNTIYF. Variable domain in full (rest from reference TRBV15 and TRBJ1-3): DAMVIQNPRYQVTQFGKPVTLSCSQTLNHNVMYWYQQKSSQAPKLLFHYYDKDFNNEADTPDNFQSRRPNTSFCFLDIRSPGLGDTAMYLCATSRNRVTGNTIYFGEGSWLTVV.

J is TRBJ2-1 and V is TRBV18, with D perhaps TRBD2 (5 bases). Germline CDR1 is KGHSH and CDR2 is LQKENI. With 5 bases removed from V and 5 bases from J, the gap between germline ends came to 13 bases. The CDR3 runs 14 residues. The CDR3 region has the DNA TGTGCCAGCTCATCCCGGACTGGAGACAATGAGCAGTTCTTC. Its translation: CASSSRTGDNEQFF. Based on the CDR3 plus reference TRBV18 and TRBJ2-1, the full variable domain is NAGVMQNPRHLVRRRGQEARLRCSPMKGHSHVYWYRQLPEEGLKFMVYLQKENIIDESGMPKERFSAEFPKEGPSILRIQQVVRGDSAAYFCASSSRTGDNEQFFGPGTRLTVL.

The chain employs TRBV3-1 (or the pseudogene TRBV3-2) and TRBJ1-2; 9 bases are a match to TRBD1. The trim removed 5 bases at V and 8 bases at J, leaving 15 bases unmatched. The CDR3 has 16 amino acids. Germline CDR1 is LGHDT and CDR2 is YNNKEL (reference sequence). The chain's CDR3 is CASSRTQGASSYGYTF. DNA of the CDR3: TGTGCCAGCAGCAGAACACAGGGGGCATCCTCCTACGGCTACACCTTC.

V is TRBV5-1 and J is TRBJ1-4, with TRBD1 matching over 10 bases. The CDR3 is made up of 17 amino acids. CDR1 and CDR2 (germline): SGHRS, YFSETQ. The V and J ends lost 3 bases and 2 bases, in that order; junction bases with no gene match: 7. CDR3 coding DNA: TGCGCCAGCAGCTCCCGGGGACAGGGGTTTACTAATGAAAAACTGTTTTTT. It yields the protein CASSSRGQGFTNEKLFF.